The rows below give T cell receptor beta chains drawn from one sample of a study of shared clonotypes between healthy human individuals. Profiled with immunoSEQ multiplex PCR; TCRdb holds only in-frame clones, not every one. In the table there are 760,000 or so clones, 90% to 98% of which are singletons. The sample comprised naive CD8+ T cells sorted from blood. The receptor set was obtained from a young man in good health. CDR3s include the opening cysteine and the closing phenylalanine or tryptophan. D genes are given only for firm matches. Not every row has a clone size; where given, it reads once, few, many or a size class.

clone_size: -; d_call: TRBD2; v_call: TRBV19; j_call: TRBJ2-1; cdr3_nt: TGTGCCAGTAGTGCCGGGACTAGCGGGATCTACAATGAGCAGTTCTTC; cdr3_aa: CASSAGTSGIYNEQFF
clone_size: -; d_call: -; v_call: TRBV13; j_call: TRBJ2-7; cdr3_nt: TGTGCCAGCAGCTTATCTTTACAAACCTACGAGCAGTACTTC; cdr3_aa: CASSLSLQTYEQYF
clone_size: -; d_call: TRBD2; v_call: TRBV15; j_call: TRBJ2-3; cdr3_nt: TGTGCCACCAGCAGAGATAAGACTAGCGGGAGGGCCGGGAATACGCAGTATTTT; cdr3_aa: CATSRDKTSGRAGNTQYF
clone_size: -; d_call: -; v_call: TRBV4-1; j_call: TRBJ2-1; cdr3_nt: TGCGCCAGCAGCCAAGAGTCCCTCTACAATGAGCAGTTCTTC; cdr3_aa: CASSQESLYNEQFF
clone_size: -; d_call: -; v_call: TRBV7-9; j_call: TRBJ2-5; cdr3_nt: TGTGCCAGCAGCTTAGTAACAGGGATTCTGTCGGAGACCCAGTACTTC; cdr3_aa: CASSLVTGILSETQYF
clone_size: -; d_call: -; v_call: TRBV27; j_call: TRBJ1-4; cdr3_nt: TGTGCCAGCAGACCGGGGGGGGGCTTAGCTAATGAAAAACTGTTTTTT; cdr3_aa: CASRPGGGLANEKLFF
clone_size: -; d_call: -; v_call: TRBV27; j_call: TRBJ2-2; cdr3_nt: TGTGCCAGCAGTGATAACAACTACTCCACCGGGGAGCTGTTTTTT; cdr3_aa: CASSDNNYSTGELFF
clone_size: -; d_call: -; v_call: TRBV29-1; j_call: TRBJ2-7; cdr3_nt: TGCAGCGTTGAAGGGCCGCAATACGAGCAGTACTTC; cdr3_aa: CSVEGPQYEQYF
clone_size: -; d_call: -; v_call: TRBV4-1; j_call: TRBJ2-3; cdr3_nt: TGCGCCAGCAGCCAAGGGTCTAGCGGCACAGATACGCAGTATTTT; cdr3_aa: CASSQGSSGTDTQYF
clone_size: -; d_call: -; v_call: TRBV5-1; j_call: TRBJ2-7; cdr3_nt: TGCGCCAGCAGCCCGACAGGAGAATCCTACGAGCAGTACTTC; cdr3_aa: CASSPTGESYEQYF
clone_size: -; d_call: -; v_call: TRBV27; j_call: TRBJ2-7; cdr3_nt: TGTGCCAGCAGACCGGGGGACGAACCCTACGAGCAGTACTTC; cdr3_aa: CASRPGDEPYEQYF
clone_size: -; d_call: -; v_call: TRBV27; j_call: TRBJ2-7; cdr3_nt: TGTGCCAGCAGTTTATCTGGACTTCACTACGAGCAGTACTTC; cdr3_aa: CASSLSGLHYEQYF
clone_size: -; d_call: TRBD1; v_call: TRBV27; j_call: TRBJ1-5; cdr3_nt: TGTGCCAGCAGTTCCCTGGTGGCAGGGGGCGTCTATAGCAATCAGCCCCAGCATTTT; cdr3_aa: CASSSLVAGGVYSNQPQHF
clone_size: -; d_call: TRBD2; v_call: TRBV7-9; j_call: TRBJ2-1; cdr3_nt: TGTGCCAGCAGCGATCCAGGGACTAGGCATAAGAATGAGCAGTTCTTC; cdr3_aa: CASSDPGTRHKNEQFF
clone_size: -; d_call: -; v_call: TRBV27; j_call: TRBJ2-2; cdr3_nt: TGTGCCAGCAGTTTAAGTATAGGCTCGTCCGGGGAGCTGTTTTTT; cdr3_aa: CASSLSIGSSGELFF
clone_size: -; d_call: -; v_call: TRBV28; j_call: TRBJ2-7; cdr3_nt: TGTGCCAGTCATAGCGGAGACTCCTACGAGCAGTACTTC; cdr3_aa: CASHSGDSYEQYF
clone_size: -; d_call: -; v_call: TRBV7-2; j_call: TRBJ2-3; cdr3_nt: TGTGCCAGCAGCCCTAGCAACGCTCTCTCCACAGATACGCAGTATTTT; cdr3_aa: CASSPSNALSTDTQYF
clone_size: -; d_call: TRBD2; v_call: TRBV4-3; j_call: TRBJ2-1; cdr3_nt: TGCGCCAGCAGCCAGGGACTAGCGACAAACAATGAGCAGTTCTTC; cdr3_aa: CASSQGLATNNEQFF
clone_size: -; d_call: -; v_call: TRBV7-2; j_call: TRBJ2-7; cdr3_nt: TGTGCCAGCAGCCCAGCCAGGGACCGCTACGAGCAGTACTTC; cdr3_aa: CASSPARDRYEQYF
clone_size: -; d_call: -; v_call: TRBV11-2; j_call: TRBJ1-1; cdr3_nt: TGTGCCAGCAGCAGTATAAAGACTGAAGCTTTCTTT; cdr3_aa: CASSSIKTEAFF
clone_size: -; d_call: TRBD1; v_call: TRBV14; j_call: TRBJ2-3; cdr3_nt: TGTGCCAGCAGCCAAACCAGGGGGCTTCCAGATACGCAGTATTTT; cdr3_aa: CASSQTRGLPDTQYF
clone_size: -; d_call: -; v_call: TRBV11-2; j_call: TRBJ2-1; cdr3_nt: TGTGCCAGCAGCTTAGATTATTTGAGCTCCTACAATGAGCGGTTCTTC; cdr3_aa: CASSLDYLSSYNERFF
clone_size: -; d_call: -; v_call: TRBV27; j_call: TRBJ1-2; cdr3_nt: TGTGCCAGCAGTTTAGATGGAGTCGCTAACTATGGCTACACCTTC; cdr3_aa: CASSLDGVANYGYTF
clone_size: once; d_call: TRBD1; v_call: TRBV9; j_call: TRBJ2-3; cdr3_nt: TGTGCCAGCAGCTCCACAGGGGGGAGAACAGATACGCAGTATTTT; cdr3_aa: CASSSTGGRTDTQYF
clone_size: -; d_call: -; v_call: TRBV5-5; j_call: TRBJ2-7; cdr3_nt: TGTGCCAGCAGCCGCTGGACAGACTACGAGCAGTACTTC; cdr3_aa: CASSRWTDYEQYF
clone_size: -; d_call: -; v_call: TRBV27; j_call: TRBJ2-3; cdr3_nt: TGTGCCAGCAGTTGGACAGTAACAGATACGCAGTATTTT; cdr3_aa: CASSWTVTDTQYF
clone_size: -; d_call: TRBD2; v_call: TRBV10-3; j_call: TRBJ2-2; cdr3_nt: TGTGCCATCAGTGAGTTCATCGACTGGACTAGCGGGACCCACACCGGGGAGCTGTTTTTT; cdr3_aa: CAISEFIDWTSGTHTGELFF
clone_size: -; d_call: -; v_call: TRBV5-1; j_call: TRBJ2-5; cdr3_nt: TGCGCCAGCAGCTTTGACTGGGTGGGGGAACAAGAGACCCAGTACTTC; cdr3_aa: CASSFDWVGEQETQYF
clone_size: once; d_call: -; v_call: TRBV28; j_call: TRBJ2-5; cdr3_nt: TGTGCCAGCAGTTCGCCCGGGCAGGGCCCTCTCTTGTACCAAGAGACCCAGTACTTC; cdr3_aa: CASSSPGQGPLLYQETQYF
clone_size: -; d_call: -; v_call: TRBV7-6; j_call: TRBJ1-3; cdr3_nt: TGTGCCAGCAGCTTTTTGACGGATGGCACCATATATTTT; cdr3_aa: CASSFLTDGTIYF
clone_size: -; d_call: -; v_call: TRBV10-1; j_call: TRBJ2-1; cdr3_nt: TGCGCCAGCAGTAAAACTAGGTACAATGAGCAGTTCTTC; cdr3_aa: CASSKTRYNEQFF
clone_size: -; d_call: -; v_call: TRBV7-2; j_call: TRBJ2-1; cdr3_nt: TGTGCCAGCAGCACTAGATACAATGAGCAGTTCTTC; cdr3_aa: CASSTRYNEQFF
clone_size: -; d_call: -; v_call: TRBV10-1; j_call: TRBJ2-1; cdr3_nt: TGCGCCAGCAGTACAGGGAGTTCTTACAATGAGCAGTTCTTC; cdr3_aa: CASSTGSSYNEQFF
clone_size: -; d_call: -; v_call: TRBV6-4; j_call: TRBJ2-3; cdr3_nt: TGTGCCAGCAGTGACAGGAATACAGATACGCAGTATTTT; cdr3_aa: CASSDRNTDTQYF
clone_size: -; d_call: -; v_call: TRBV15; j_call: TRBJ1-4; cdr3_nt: TGTGCCACCAGCAGAGCACAGGGAGCAACTAATGAAAAACTGTTTTTT; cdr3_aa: CATSRAQGATNEKLFF
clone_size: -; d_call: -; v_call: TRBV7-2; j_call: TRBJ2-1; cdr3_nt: TGTGCCAGCACCCAGACAGGACTCTACAATGAGCAGTTCTTC; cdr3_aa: CASTQTGLYNEQFF
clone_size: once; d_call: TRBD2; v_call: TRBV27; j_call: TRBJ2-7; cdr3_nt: TGTGCCAGCAGTCCAGCGGGAGTTATTGTCTACGAGCAGTACTTC; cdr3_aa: CASSPAGVIVYEQYF
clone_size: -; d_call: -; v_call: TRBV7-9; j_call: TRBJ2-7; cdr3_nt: TGTGCCAGCAGCCAAAACCGGGCCGACCCTTACGAGCAGTACTTC; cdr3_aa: CASSQNRADPYEQYF
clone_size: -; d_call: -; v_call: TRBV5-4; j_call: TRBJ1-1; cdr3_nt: TGTGCCAGCAGCTTGGCCCCCGGAGGGACTGAAGCTTTCTTT; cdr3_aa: CASSLAPGGTEAFF
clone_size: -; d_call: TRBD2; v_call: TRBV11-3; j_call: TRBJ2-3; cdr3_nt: TGTGCCAGCAGCCCCCGGACTAGCGGAGGCACAGATACGCAGTATTTT; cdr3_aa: CASSPRTSGGTDTQYF
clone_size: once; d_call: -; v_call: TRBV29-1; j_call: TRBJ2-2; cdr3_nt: TGCAGCGGGGGTCCCGAGGGGGGCACCGGGGAGCTGTTTTTT; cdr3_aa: CSGGPEGGTGELFF
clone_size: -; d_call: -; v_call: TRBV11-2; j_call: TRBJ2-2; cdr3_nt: TGTGCCAGCAGCTTACGAGCCCTAGCGTCCGGGGAGCTGTTTTTT; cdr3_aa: CASSLRALASGELFF
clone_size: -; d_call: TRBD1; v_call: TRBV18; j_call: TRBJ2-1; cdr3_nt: TGTGCCAGCTCGGAGACAGGGGCCCGGAAGAGGGAGGTGGACAATGAGCAGTTCTTC; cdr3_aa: CASSETGARKREVDNEQFF
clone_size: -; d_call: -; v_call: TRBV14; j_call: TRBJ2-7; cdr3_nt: TGTGCCAGCAGCCAAGGCGAGGGTATTAGGTTTGGCTACGAGCAGTACTTC; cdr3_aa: CASSQGEGIRFGYEQYF
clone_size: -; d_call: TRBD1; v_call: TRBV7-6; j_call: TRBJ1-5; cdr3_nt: TGTGCCAGCAGCCCCGGACAGGGTGGATTTCAGCCCCAGCATTTT; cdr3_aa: CASSPGQGGFQPQHF
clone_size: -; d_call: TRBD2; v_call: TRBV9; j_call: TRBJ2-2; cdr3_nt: TGTGCCAGCAGCCCGAGGGCGGGAGGGATTTCCGGGGAGCTGTTTTTT; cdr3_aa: CASSPRAGGISGELFF
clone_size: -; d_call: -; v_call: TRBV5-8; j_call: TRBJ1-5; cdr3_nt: TGTGCCAGCAGCCGGGGCTCTCAAGCGAATCAGCCCCAGCATTTT; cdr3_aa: CASSRGSQANQPQHF
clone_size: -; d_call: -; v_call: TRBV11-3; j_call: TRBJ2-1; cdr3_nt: TGTGCCAGCAGCGACTACGGTGAGCAGTTCTTC; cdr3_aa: CASSDYGEQFF